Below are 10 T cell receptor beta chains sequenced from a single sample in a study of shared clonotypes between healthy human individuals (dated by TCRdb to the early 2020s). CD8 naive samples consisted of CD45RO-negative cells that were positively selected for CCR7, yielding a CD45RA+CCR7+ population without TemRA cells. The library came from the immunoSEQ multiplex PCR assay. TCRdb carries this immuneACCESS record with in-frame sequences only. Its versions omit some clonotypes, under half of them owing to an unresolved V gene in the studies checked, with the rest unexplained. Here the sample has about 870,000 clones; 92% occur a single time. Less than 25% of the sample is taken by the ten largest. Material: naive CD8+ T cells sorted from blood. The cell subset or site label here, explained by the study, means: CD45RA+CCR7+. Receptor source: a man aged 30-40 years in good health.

The CDR3: CASSWTVGDGSEKLFF. The CDR3 DNA follows: TGCGCCAGCAGCTGGACCGTTGGGGACGGGAGTGAAAAACTGTTTTTT. The V gene is TRBV5-1, the J gene TRBJ1-4; weak D call: TRBD1 (5 bases). The CDR3 is 16 residues long. Trimming removed 3 bases at V and 7 bases at J, with 19 bases between. In germline, CDR1 is SGHRS, CDR2 YFSETQ.

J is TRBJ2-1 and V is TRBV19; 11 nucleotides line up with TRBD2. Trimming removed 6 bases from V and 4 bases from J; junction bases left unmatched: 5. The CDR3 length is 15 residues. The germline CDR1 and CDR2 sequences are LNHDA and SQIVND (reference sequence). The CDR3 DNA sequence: TGTGCCAGTAGGAAAAGGACTAGCGGGTACAATGAGCAGTTCTTC. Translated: CASRKRTSGYNEQFF. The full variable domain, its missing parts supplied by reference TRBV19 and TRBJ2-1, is DGGITQSPKYLFRKEGQNVTLSCEQNLNHDAMYWYRQDPGQGLRLIYYSQIVNDFQKGDIAEGYSVSREKKESFPLTVTSAQKNPTAFYLCASRKRTSGYNEQFFGPGTRLTVL.

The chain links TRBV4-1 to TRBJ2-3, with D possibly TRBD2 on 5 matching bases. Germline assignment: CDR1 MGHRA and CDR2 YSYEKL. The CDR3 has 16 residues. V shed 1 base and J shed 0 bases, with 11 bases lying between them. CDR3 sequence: CASSQGPAASTDTQYF. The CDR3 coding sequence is TGCGCCAGCAGCCAAGGACCAGCGGCTAGCACAGATACGCAGTATTTT.

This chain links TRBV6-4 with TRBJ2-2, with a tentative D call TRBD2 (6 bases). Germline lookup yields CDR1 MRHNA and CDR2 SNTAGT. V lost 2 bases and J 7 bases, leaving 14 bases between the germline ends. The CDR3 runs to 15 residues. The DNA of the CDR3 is TGTGCCAGCAGTGACCGAGCTAGCGCTAACGGGGAGCTGTTTTTT. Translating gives CASSDRASANGELFF.

For the CDR3, the DNA is TGTGCCAGCAGCGATCTAGCGGAGGGACCCCAAGAGACCCAGTACTTC. Translation: CASSDLAEGPQETQYF. The chain joins TRBV11-2 to TRBJ2-5; 7 nucleotides line up with TRBD2. After removal of 5 bases from V and 1 base from J, the junction contained 10 bases not matched to a gene. Per the germline V gene, CDR1 is SGHAT and CDR2 is FQNNGV. The CDR3 contains 16 residues.

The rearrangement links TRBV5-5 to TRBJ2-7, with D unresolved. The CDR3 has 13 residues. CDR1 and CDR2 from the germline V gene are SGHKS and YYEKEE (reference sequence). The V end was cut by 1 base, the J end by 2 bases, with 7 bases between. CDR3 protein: CASSLPSPYEQYF. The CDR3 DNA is TGTGCCAGCAGCTTGCCCAGCCCCTACGAGCAGTACTTC.

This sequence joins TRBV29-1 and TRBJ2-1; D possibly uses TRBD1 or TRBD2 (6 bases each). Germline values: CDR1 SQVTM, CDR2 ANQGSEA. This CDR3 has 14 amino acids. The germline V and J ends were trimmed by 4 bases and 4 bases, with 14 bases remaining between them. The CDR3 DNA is TGCAGCGTTGGGGGGGCAGGGTTGTACAATGAGCAGTTCTTC. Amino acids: CSVGGAGLYNEQFF.

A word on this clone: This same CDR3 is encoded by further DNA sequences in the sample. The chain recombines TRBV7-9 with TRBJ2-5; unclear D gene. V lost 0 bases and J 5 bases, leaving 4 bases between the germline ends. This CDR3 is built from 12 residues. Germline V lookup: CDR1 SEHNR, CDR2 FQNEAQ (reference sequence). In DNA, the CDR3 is TGTGCCAGCAGCTTAGCGAGGGAGACCCAGTACTTC. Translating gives CASSLARETQYF.

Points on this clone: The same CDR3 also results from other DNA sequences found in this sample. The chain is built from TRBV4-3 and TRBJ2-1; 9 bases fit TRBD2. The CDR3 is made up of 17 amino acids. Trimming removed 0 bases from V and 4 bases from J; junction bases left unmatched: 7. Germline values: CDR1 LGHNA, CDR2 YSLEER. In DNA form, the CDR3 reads TGCGCCAGCAGCCAAGATTTGGCGGGAGGGCCTTACAATGAGCAGTTCTTC. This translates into CASSQDLAGGPYNEQFF.

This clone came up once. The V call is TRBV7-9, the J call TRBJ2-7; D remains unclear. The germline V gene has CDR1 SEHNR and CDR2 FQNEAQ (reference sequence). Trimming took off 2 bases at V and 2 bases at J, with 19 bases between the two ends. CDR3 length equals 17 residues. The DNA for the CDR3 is TGTGCCAGCAGCTTAATTACCCCCAAGGGAAAACCCTACGAGCAGTACTTC. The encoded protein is CASSLITPKGKPYEQYF.